The present entry profiles one T cell receptor (beta chain) with its context. In this sample, this clonotype turned up many times. The antigen it binds to is not known. Base qualities are not recorded, but no much larger clone differs from it by a single base. The method was multiplex PCR. These reads were obtained on an Illumina HiSeq 4000. iRepertoire HTBI primers and Arm-PCR amplification of CDR3 regions were used to construct TCR beta libraries. Before sequencing, the PCR products went through gel purification. The authors' analysis ran thus. Gene usage analysis of CDR3 amino acid clonotypes relied on the 55 to 80 TRBV and about 13 TRBJ segments identified across samples. COPE and FqMerger were used to merge the filtered high-quality paired reads into contigs. Contigs were aligned with BLAST to IMGT TRBV, TRBD and TRBJ reference genes, and CDR3 was defined per IMGT. Clonotypes above 0.1% frequency were classified as highly expanded clones. Shannon entropy was used to measure repertoire diversity, and the Gini coefficient was used to measure V-J evenness. A clonotype found in more than one individual was treated as public. The public reads were reanalyzed by TCRdb: fastp trimming at Q25, MiXCR alignment, in-frame beta chains only. Entries are consolidated by CDR3 protein sequence, retaining the most common genes and DNA. TCRdb, rather than the study authors, made the V and J calls. Counted in this sample were some 350,000 distinct CDR3 sequences; 15% to 20% of them appeared once. The ten top clones hold around 21% of the sample.

CDR1 and CDR2, per the germline V gene, are KGHSH and LQKENI. The CDR3 sequence holds 16 residues, the cysteine and phenylalanine included. Only CDR3 DNA remains: 48 bases, in frame from the first base. Trimming removed 2 bases from V and 8 bases from J; the gene matches leave 10 bases unexplained. The data stem from a study of regulatory T cells in long-lasting Graves disease (dated by TCRdb to the early 2020s). With regard to the full study: Antithyroid drugs had been taken for less than 3 months by newly diagnosed Graves' disease patients. This study used TCR sequencing and RNA sequencing of peripheral blood to compare persistent Graves' disease patients against newly diagnosed Graves' disease patients. The study was conducted in China and was registered as a clinical trial. A total of roughly 35 samples were covered by TCR sequencing, comprising approximately 13 persistent and around 20 newly diagnosed Graves' disease patients.

The study at large found these results: More public clonotypes were shared among persistent patients (roughly 2,700) than among newly diagnosed patients (roughly 1,000). Persistent Graves' disease patients showed lower TCR Shannon entropy and fewer highly expanded clones than newly diagnosed patients, suggesting clonal expansion. The authors acknowledged the small sample size as a limitation that may reduce accuracy. The study examined only peripheral blood because the primary lesion, thyroid tissue, could not be accessed. Sequencing and analysis were restricted to the TCR beta chain. TRBV28, TRBJ1-2 and TRBJ2-5 were preferentially used in persistent disease, while TRBV20-1 and TRBJ2-1 were favored in newly diagnosed disease.

In the paper's terms, the time point label means: newly diagnosed GD, antithyroid drugs for less than 3 months. RNA was extracted from PBMCs in TRIzol for both TCR sequencing and RNA sequencing. The diagnosis of Graves' disease was made according to American Thyroid Association guidelines. Recruitment of patients was carried out at an endocrinology department in Xi'an, China. Each patient gave 7.5 to 10 milliliters of peripheral blood, collected in an EDTA anticoagulant tube. Ficoll Paque Plus density gradient separation was used to isolate PBMCs, and no further T cell sorting was done. An Agilent 2100 Bioanalyzer and agarose gel were used to check RNA quality, while a NanoDrop 2000 measured RNA concentration. These data were also filed under a second study, of T cells in Graves' hyperthyroidism and ophthalmopathy. The second study reports: Stable Graves' hyperthyroidism was defined as the absence of progression to ophthalmopathy over 18 months of follow-up. Hyperthyroidism patients were aged 18 to 65 years and newly diagnosed, with disease duration of less than 2 months. The study excluded patients with uncontrolled infections, other autoimmune diseases, pregnancy or lactation. Diagnoses were based on clinical symptoms, serum thyroxine and TRAb, thyroid ultrasound and orbital computed tomography. For the first round of RT-PCR on the TCR CDR3, the HTBI primer set was used together with the Qiagen OneStep RT-PCR kit. Most expanded thyroid clonotypes (frequency above 0.001) were also found in blood, which suggests that blood repertoires may mirror thyroid immune responses. Ophthalmopathy was separated from stable hyperthyroidism by a 13 V-J signature model, with approximately 90% sensitivity and around 81% specificity obtained in cross-validation and 80%/75% obtained in testing. In validation, the model predicted progression to ophthalmopathy with just under 71% sensitivity and 72% to 75% specificity, a median of 6.5 months before onset. To identify distinguishing TCR V-J signatures, a discovery cohort of some 99 patients was used, comprising roughly 45 with Graves' ophthalmopathy and some 60 with stable Graves' hyperthyroidism. An independent validation cohort of about 20 hyperthyroidism patients and over 15 patients who later progressed to ophthalmopathy tested prospective prediction of ophthalmopathy. For training and testing, the roughly 93 patients in the discovery cohort were randomly divided in a 7:3 ratio. The study also compared thyroid tissue and blood T-cell repertoires from several Graves' hyperthyroidism patients. After sampling, hyperthyroidism patients received methimazole starting at 30 mg daily, and ophthalmopathy patients received high-dose intravenous methylprednisolone. Libraries were constructed in a second round of multiplex PCR, after which size selection and purification were performed. Sequencing of the libraries was done on an Illumina HiSeq2000 using paired-end 100 bp reads. SOAPnuke was used to process the raw data, removing reads that contained adapters or uncalled bases, had a mean Phred below 15, or lacked an exact match to the constant primer or identifier. High-quality paired reads were merged with COPE v1.2.5, and unique nucleotide sequences were defined as clonotypes. Clonotypes were aligned to IMGT TRBV, TRBD and TRBJ reference segments using MiTCR v1.1. The analysis was restricted to V-J combinations with a frequency above 0.0001, which together covered about 99% of the repertoires. A TCS score was defined as the ratio between F50 (clonal expansion) and ExV (chaos), using BLOSUM62-based TCRdist between CDR3 peptides within each V-J. Welch's t-statistics and random forest reduced 450 to 600 V-J features to 10 to 15, which were used in a naive Bayes classifier (R e1071). No statistical method was used to set the sample size in advance, and investigators knew the group allocation. According to the paper, TCR Vbeta CDR3 sequencing was carried out on around 140 peripheral blood samples, which came from 40 to 45 ophthalmopathy, under 80 hyperthyroidism and some 17 progressor patients.

The source was peripheral blood mononuclear cells (PBMCs), collected at new diagnosis, from a patient treated with antithyroid drugs. This clonotype was obtained from a woman under 30 with Graves disease. Donor details come from another sample of the same person, matched by shared clones. The chain links TRBV18 with TRBJ1-2; 11 of the junction bases match TRBD1. The nucleotides read TGTGCCAGCTCACCAGTGGGACAGGGGGTTTATAACGGCTACACCTTC. Its translation is CASSPVGQGVYNGYTF.